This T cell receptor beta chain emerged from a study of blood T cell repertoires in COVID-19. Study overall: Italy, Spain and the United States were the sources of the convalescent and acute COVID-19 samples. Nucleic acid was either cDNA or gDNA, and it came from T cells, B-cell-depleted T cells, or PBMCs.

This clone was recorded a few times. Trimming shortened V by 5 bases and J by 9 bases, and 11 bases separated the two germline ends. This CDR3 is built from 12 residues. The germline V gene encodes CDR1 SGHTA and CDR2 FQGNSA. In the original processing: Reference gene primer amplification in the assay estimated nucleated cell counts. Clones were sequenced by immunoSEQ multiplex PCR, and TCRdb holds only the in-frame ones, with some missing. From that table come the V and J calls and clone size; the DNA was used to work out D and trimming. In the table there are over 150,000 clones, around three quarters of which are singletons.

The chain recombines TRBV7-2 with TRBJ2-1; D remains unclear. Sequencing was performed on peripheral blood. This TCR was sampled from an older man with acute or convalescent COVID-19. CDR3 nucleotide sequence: TGTGCCAGCAGCCCACTCAGAGGTGAGCAGTTCTTC. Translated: CASSPLRGEQFF. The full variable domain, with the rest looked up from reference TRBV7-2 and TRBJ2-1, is GAGVSQSPSNKVTEKGKDVELRCDPISGHTALYWYRQSLGQGLEFLIYFQGNSAPDKSGLPSDRFSAERTGGSVSTLTIQRTQQEDSAVYLCASSPLRGEQFFGPGTRLTVL.